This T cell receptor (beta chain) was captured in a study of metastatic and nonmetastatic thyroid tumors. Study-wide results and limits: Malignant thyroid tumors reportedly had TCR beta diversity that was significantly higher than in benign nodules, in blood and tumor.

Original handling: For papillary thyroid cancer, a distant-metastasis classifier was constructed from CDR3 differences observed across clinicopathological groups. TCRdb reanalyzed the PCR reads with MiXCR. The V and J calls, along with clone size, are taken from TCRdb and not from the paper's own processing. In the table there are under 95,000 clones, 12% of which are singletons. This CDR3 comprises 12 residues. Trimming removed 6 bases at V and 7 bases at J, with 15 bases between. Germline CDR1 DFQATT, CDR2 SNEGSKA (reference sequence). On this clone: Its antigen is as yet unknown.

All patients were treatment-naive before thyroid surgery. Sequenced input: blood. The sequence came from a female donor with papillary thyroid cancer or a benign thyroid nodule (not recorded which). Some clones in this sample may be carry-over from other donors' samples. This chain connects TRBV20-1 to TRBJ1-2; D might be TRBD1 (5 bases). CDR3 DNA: TGCAGTGCCTACGACAGCAGGCGTGGCTACACCTTC. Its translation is CSAYDSRRGYTF.